The 20 T cell receptor beta chains listed next were all sequenced from one sample in a study of OX40 agonist ivuxolimab in advanced cancers. This table comes from immunoSEQ multiplex PCR, and its TCRdb copy is limited to in-frame clones, with some not included. The sample lists tens of thousands of clones, 89% occurring once. The source material was CD4+ or CD8+ T cells sorted from blood, sampled in a trial of the OX40 agonist ivuxolimab. The source is an adult with an advanced solid tumor such as melanoma, head and neck, liver or kidney cancer.

V gene TRBV29-1 combines with J gene TRBJ2-4; 9 bases are shared with TRBD1. Losses at the gene ends were 7 bases for V and 2 bases for J; bases not matched to a gene: 12. This CDR3 is built from 16 residues. Per germline, CDR1 SQVTM and CDR2 ANQGSEA. CDR3 protein: CSAVPRTGDPKNIQYF. The CDR3 DNA is TGCAGCGCTGTACCCAGGACAGGGGATCCCAAAAACATTCAGTACTTC.

J is TRBJ1-1 and V is TRBV27, with D unresolved. V lost 4 bases and J lost 6, with 12 bases in between. Germline CDR1 is MNHEY and CDR2 is SMNVEV (reference sequence). The CDR3 contains 13 residues. The CDR3: CASSSNLIPEAFF. CDR3 nucleotides: TGTGCCAGCAGTTCAAACTTAATCCCTGAAGCTTTCTTT.

The chain joins TRBV7-9 to TRBJ1-4, with 7 bases lining up with TRBD1. CDR1 is SEHNR, CDR2 FQNEAQ, per germline (reference sequence). The CDR3 runs 18 residues. Losses at the gene ends were 5 bases for V and 7 bases for J; bases not matched to a gene: 19. This CDR3 is CASSLRTGVDYLGEKLFF. The DNA for the CDR3 is TGTGCCAGCAGCCTACGAACAGGGGTTGACTATTTGGGTGAAAAACTGTTTTTT.

This clone appeared once. This sequence joins TRBV9 and TRBJ1-3; D is undetermined. V lost 6 bases and J 0 bases, leaving 13 bases between the germline ends. The CDR3 is 15 residues long. CDR1 and CDR2 from the germline V gene are SGDLS and YYNGEE. In nucleotides, the CDR3 is TGTGCCAGCACGCCGACGGGTTTCTCTGGAAACACCATATATTTT. As protein: CASTPTGFSGNTIYF.

Written as DNA, the CDR3 is TGCGCCAGCAGCTTGGACCTTGTCGGATTAAAAGCTTTCTTT. Its protein is CASSLDLVGLKAFF. This chain links TRBV5-1 with TRBJ1-1; D is unclear. The CDR3 covers 14 residues. Germline V gene data show CDR1 as SGHRS and CDR2 as YFSETQ. V lost 0 bases to trimming and J lost 9 bases, with 15 bases between them. The complete variable domain, with remaining parts taken from reference TRBV5-1 and TRBJ1-1, reads KAGVTQTPRYLIKTRGQQVTLSCSPISGHRSVSWYQQTPGQGLQFLFEYFSETQRNKGNFPGRFSGRQFSNSRSEMNVSTLELGDSALYLCASSLDLVGLKAFFGQGTRLTVV.

V usage is TRBV7-9 and J usage is TRBJ2-7; 8 nucleotides line up with TRBD2. V gave up 4 bases and J gave up 0 bases; unmatched junction bases: 17. The CDR3 contains 19 residues. CDR1 is SEHNR, CDR2 FQNEAQ, per germline (reference sequence). The CDR3 sequence: CASSSRGRGGPHDSYEQYF. The CDR3 DNA sequence: TGTGCCAGCAGCTCCCGGGGCCGGGGGGGCCCCCATGACTCCTACGAGCAGTACTTC.

The chain recombines TRBV6-1 with TRBJ1-1; D is uncertain. Trimming took 5 bases from V and 0 from J, leaving 10 bases between them. There are 14 residues in the CDR3. Germline V gene lookup returns CDR1 MNHNS and CDR2 SASEGT. The CDR3 is CASSWAGLNTEAFF. The CDR3 bases are TGTGCCAGCAGTTGGGCAGGTCTGAACACTGAAGCTTTCTTT.

The chain couples TRBV25-1 to TRBJ2-7; TRBD2 is a possible D gene (6 bases). CDR3 length equals 16 residues. V was shortened by 1 base and J by 5 bases, with 18 bases between the two germline ends. Germline V gene data show CDR1 as MGHDK and CDR2 as SYGVNS. In DNA form, the CDR3 reads TGTGCCAGCAGTGAATGGGGGGACCGGGGTAGGGACGAGCAGTACTTC. Amino acid sequence: CASSEWGDRGRDEQYF.

The rearrangement links TRBV6-1 to TRBJ2-7, with no clear D. The V end was cut by 8 bases, the J end by 5 bases, with 4 bases between. The CDR3 is 9 residues long. Germline-derived CDR1 and CDR2 are MNHNS and SASEGT. The CDR3 spells CASDHEQYF. CDR3 bases: TGTGCCAGCGACCACGAGCAGTACTTC.

The chain is built from TRBV4-1 and TRBJ2-1, with D maybe TRBD1 (6 bases). Germline-derived CDR1 and CDR2 are MGHRA and YSYEKL. Between the trimmed V and J ends, which lost 0 bases and 8 bases, there was a span of 17 bases. The CDR3 consists of 16 residues. The CDR3 region has the DNA TGCGCCAGCAGCCAAGAGGGGGCCCCCCCTTTAGATGAGCAGTTCTTC. This encodes CASSQEGAPPLDEQFF.

This chain connects TRBV4-1 to TRBJ1-4; D is possibly TRBD1 (6 bases). The CDR3 totals 14 residues. Trimming left V 5 bases short and J 6 bases short, with 13 bases between. Germline CDR1 is MGHRA and CDR2 is YSYEKL. The CDR3 loop reads CASSSRGADEKLFF. CDR3 in DNA: TGCGCCAGCAGCTCTAGGGGGGCGGATGAAAAACTGTTTTTT.

The chain employs TRBV4-3 and TRBJ1-5; D gene unclear. The CDR3 runs to 17 residues. Germline V gene sequence: CDR1 LGHNA, CDR2 YSLEER. Trimming cost V 1 base and J 0 bases, with 13 bases left between them. CDR3 nucleotide sequence: TGCGCCAGCAGCCAAGTCTTGGATAGTTATAGCAATCAGCCCCAGCATTTT. This translates into CASSQVLDSYSNQPQHF.

This clone was found once. This chain connects TRBV10-3 to TRBJ2-2; 7 bases map to TRBD1. The CDR3 has 16 residues. Germline V gives CDR1 ENHRY, CDR2 SYGVKD. The junction had 8 bases not matched to a gene; V was cut back by 6 bases and J by 1 base. DNA for the CDR3: TGTGCCATCAGGAGAACCGGGACAGAGAACACCGGGGAGCTGTTTTTT. Translation gives CAIRRTGTENTGELFF.

The rearrangement joins TRBV14 to TRBJ1-3; 9 bases fit TRBD1. The CDR3 loop spans 16 amino acids. J gave up 5 bases and V 7 bases, and 12 bases lay outside the gene matches. Germline V lookup: CDR1 SGHDN, CDR2 FVKESK. The CDR3 loop is CASTDSKQGARNTIYF. CDR3 DNA: TGTGCCAGCACCGACTCCAAACAGGGGGCAAGAAACACCATATATTTT.

V is TRBV11-3 and J is TRBJ2-2, with D tentatively TRBD1 or TRBD2 (5 bases each). This CDR3 contains 14 residues. Germline values: CDR1 SGHNT, CDR2 YENEEA. V dropped 1 base and J dropped 6 bases, with 9 bases sitting between them. The CDR3 DNA sequence: TGTGCCAGCAGCTTAGTACGGGGCGCCGGGGAGCTGTTTTTT. Translated: CASSLVRGAGELFF.

This rearrangement joins TRBV4-2 to TRBJ2-5; TRBD2 is a possible D gene (6 bases). V shed 5 bases and J shed 1 base, with 8 bases lying between them. The CDR3 contains 13 residues. CDR1 and CDR2 from the germline V gene are LGHNA and YNFKEQ. CDR3 region: CASSGGTQETQYF. CDR3 coding DNA: TGTGCCAGCAGCGGCGGGACCCAAGAGACCCAGTACTTC.

This clone has just a few counts. The CDR3 reads CAWSEGDYGYTF. CDR3 nucleotide sequence: TGTGCCTGGAGTGAAGGAGACTATGGCTACACCTTC. This sequence joins TRBV30 and TRBJ1-2; the D is unclear. In germline, CDR1 is GTSNPN, CDR2 SVGIG (reference sequence). The CDR3 is 12 amino acids. The germline V and J ends were trimmed by 1 base and 3 bases, with 6 bases remaining between them.

About this clone: The junction and the germline gene differ at one end; a read error may be behind it. The gene calls are TRBV4-1 and TRBJ2-2, with no clear D. This CDR3 region has 11 residues. Germline loops: CDR1 MGHRA, CDR2 YSYEKL. DNA of the CDR3: TGCGCCAGCAGAAACAGCGGGGAGCTGTTTTTT. The encoded protein is CASRNSGELFF.

The V call is TRBV6-6, the J call TRBJ1-1, with D unclear. Trimming took off 0 bases at V and 4 bases at J, with 6 bases between the two ends. This CDR3 comprises 13 residues. Germline V gene lookup returns CDR1 MNHNY and CDR2 SVGAGI (reference sequence). The CDR3 loop reads CASSYSQVTEAFF. The CDR3 DNA reads as TGTGCCAGCAGTTACTCCCAGGTCACTGAAGCTTTCTTT.

The rearrangement joins TRBV15 to TRBJ2-7, with unresolved D. The length of the CDR3 is 17 residues. CDR1 LNHNV and CDR2 YYDKDF come from the germline V gene (reference sequence). V lost 0 bases and J lost 9, with 24 bases in between. The CDR3 reads CATSRDIGTGPLVGQYF. The CDR3 coding sequence is TGTGCCACCAGCAGAGATATCGGCACGGGCCCCCTTGTTGGGCAGTACTTC.